The T cell receptor (beta chain) under discussion was sequenced for a study of spatial heterogeneity in lung cancer. Study background: Compared with alpha-chain sequences, beta-chain sequences were consistently detected in greater numbers.

TCRdb processed the 5' RACE reads anew with MiXCR; each CDR3 protein has one entry. The sample lists around 120,000 distinct CDR3 sequences, roughly an eighth occurring once. This clonotype was counted at least ten times. Time point reported: blood at routine non-recurrence follow-up after resection. Unsorted whole RNA samples from tumor, nontumor lung or frozen PBMC were sequenced. The germline V gene has CDR1 SEHNR and CDR2 FQNEAQ (reference sequence). Trimming at V came to 7 bases and at J to 4 bases, leaving 20 bases not matched to a gene. This CDR3 is 19 amino acids long. V and J are TRBV7-9 and TRBJ2-1; TRBD1 matches 9 bases. This specimen consisted of PBMCs, obtained at follow-up. The receptor was derived from a male donor with early-stage non-small cell lung cancer. CDR3 in DNA: TGTGCCAGCACTTACCGATCGGCCACTTCCGGGACAGGGTACAATGAGCAGTTCTTC. It specifies CASTYRSATSGTGYNEQFF.